This T cell receptor (beta chain) is drawn from a study of blood T cells in healthy people across ages. There are 14 residues in the CDR3. V lost 6 bases, J lost 7 bases, and 19 bases lay in between. A second about 7 to 12 cycle PCR used barcoded and J-beta primers. TCRdb passed the 5' RACE reads through MiXCR, listing each CDR3 protein once. The table has over 1.5 million distinct CDR3 sequences, just under 50% seen once; the top ten hold 2.1%. V usage is TRBV12-3 or TRBV12-4 and J usage is TRBJ2-7; possibly TRBD1 or TRBD2 for D (5 bases each). Sequencing used blood. The sequence came from a woman in her thirties or forties in good health. This CDR3 reads CASSFGTGKGEQYF. In DNA form, the CDR3 reads TGTGCCAGCAGCTTCGGGACGGGGAAAGGGGAGCAGTACTTC.